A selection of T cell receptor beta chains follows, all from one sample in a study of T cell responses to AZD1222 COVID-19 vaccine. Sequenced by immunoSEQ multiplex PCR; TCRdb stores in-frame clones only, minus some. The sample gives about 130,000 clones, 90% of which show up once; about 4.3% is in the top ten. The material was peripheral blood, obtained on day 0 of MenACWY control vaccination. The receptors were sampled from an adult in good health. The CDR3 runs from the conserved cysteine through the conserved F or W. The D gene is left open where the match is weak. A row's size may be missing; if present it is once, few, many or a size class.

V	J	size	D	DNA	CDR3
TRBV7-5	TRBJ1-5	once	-	TGTGTCAGAAGCCTCTGGAGCAATCAGCCCCAGCATTTT	CVRSLWSNQPQHF
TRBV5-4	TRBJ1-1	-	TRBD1	TGTGCCAGCAGCGGGGACAGGCTGAACACTGAAGCTTTCTTT	CASSGDRLNTEAFF
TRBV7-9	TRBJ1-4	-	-	TGTGCCAGCAGCCCTAGTCAGGGGCAGGGGCCGTTAAATGAAAAACTGTTTTTT	CASSPSQGQGPLNEKLFF
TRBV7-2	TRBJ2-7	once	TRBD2	TGTGCCAGCAGCATCGGGACTAGCGGCTCCTACGAGCAGTACTTC	CASSIGTSGSYEQYF
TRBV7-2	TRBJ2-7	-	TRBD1	TGTGCCAGCAGCCAGAGACAGGGGGGCGAGCAGTACTTC	CASSQRQGGEQYF
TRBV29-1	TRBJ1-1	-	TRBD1	TGCAGCATTGGGGGACAGGGCCGATCCGGGGGGACTGAAGCTTTCTTT	CSIGGQGRSGGTEAFF
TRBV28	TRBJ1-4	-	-	TGTGCCAGCAGTTTGACAGGAAATGAAAAACTGTTTTTT	CASSLTGNEKLFF
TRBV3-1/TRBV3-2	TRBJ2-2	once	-	TGTGCCAGCAGCCAACGCGGGAAAAACACCGGGGAGCTGTTTTTT	CASSQRGKNTGELFF
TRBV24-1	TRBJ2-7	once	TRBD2	TGTGCCACCAGTGCAGGGGCTAGCGGGACCTACGAGCAGTACTTC	CATSAGASGTYEQYF
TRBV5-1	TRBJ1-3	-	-	TGCGCCAGCGGAGTGGACGGGAACACCATATATTTT	CASGVDGNTIYF
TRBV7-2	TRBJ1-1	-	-	TGTGCCAGCAGCTTAGCGACGACAGCTCCTATTCGGGACACTGAAGCTTTCTTT	CASSLATTAPIRDTEAFF
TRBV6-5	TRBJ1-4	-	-	TGTGCCAGCAGTCCTTTCAGGGGCCTCGTCGAAAAACTGTTTTTT	CASSPFRGLVEKLFF
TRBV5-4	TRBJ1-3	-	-	TGTGCCAGCAGCGATCGCAGGGTCCCCTCTGGAAACACCATATATTTT	CASSDRRVPSGNTIYF
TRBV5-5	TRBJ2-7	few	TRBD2	TGTGCCAGCAGCTTTGGTGCTAGCGGATACGAGCAGTACTTC	CASSFGASGYEQYF
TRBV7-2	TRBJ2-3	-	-	TGTGCCAGCAGCTTAGTGTCGGATACGCAGTATTTT	CASSLVSDTQYF
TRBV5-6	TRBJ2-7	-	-	TGTGCCAGCAGCTACCGGGACAACTCCTACGAGCAGTACTTC	CASSYRDNSYEQYF
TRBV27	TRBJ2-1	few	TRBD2	TGTGCCAGCAGTTTAGGCGGGGGTACCTACAATGAGCAGTTCTTC	CASSLGGGTYNEQFF
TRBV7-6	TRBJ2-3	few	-	TGTGCCAGCAGCTTAAACCCCCTCCGTCCTGTCGACACAGATACGCAGTATTTT	CASSLNPLRPVDTDTQYF
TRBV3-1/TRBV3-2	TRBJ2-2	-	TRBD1	TGTGCCAGCAGCCGCGGTTACAGGGGCTACACCGGGGAGCTGTTTTTT	CASSRGYRGYTGELFF
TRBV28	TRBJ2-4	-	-	TGTGCCAGCAGTGCGAACCGGGAAGGCAAAAACATTCAGTACTTC	CASSANREGKNIQYF
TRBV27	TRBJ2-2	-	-	TGTGCCAGCAGGAAACAGGGCACCGGGGAGCTGTTTTTT	CASRKQGTGELFF
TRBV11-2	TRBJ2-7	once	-	TGTGCCAGCAGCTTAGAGCTTTCGGACGGGGAGCAGTACTTC	CASSLELSDGEQYF
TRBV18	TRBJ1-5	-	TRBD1	TGTGCCAGCTCACAACAGGGGGCAGGTAGCAATCAGCCCCAGCATTTT	CASSQQGAGSNQPQHF
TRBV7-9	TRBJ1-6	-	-	TGTGCCAGCAGGCCCCTCCACTTT	CASRPLHF
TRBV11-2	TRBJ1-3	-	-	TGTGCCAGCAGCGGGCGGGGGGATCTCCCCGGGTACACCATATATTTT	CASSGRGDLPGYTIYF
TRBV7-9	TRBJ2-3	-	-	TGTGCCAGCAGCTTGGGAGACTTTAGCACAGATACGCAGTATTTT	CASSLGDFSTDTQYF
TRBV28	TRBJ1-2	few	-	TGTGCCAGCAGGAAATCGCTGGTTAACTATGGCTACACCTTC	CASRKSLVNYGYTF
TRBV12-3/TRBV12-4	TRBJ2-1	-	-	TGTGCCAGCAGTCCGCAAAATATAAATGAGCAGTTCTTC	CASSPQNINEQFF
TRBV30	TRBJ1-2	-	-	TGTGCCTGGGCTGCGGAGACAGTCGGTATAGGCTACACCTTC	CAWAAETVGIGYTF
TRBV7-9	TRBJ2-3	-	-	TGTGCCCGGTCCCCAGGGGAGGGAGATACGCAGTATTTT	CARSPGEGDTQYF
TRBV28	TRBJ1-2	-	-	TGTGCGGGCCTTGACAGCGTAGATGGCTACACCTTC	CAGLDSVDGYTF
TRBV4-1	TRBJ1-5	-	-	TGCGCCAGCAGCCAAGATGGGGGGGGCTGGGGCAATCAGCCCCAGCATTTT	CASSQDGGGWGNQPQHF
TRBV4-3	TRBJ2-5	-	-	TGCCCCACCCGCCACGACAGGTCCGGAGAGACCCAGTACTTC	CPTRHDRSGETQYF
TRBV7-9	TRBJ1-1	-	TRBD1	TGTGCCAGCAGGTTGGACAGGGGGCAATGGGGGACTGAAGCTTTCTTT	CASRLDRGQWGTEAFF
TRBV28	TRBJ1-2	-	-	TGTGCCAGCAGTTCCGGGGCCGATTATTGGGGCTACACCTTC	CASSSGADYWGYTF
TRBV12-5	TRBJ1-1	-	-	TGTGCTAGTGGTTTGGTACCGCAGGAGAGAATATCTGAAGCTTTCTTT	CASGLVPQERISEAFF
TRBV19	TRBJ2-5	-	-	TGTGCCAGTAGTGCTAGAAAGGAGACCCAGTACTTC	CASSARKETQYF
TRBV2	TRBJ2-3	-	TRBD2	TGTGCCAGCAGTGAACAGCGGGGGCCGTCTAGCACAGATACGCAGTATTTT	CASSEQRGPSSTDTQYF
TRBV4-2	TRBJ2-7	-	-	TGTGCCAGCAGCCAAGATCCCACAGGATCCTACGAGCAGTACTTC	CASSQDPTGSYEQYF
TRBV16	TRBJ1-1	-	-	TGTGCCAGCAGCCAATCATGGGGGCTGAACACTGAAGCTTTCTTT	CASSQSWGLNTEAFF
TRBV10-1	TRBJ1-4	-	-	TGCGCCAGCAGGGACCTAGATGCAACTAATGAAAAACTGTTTTTT	CASRDLDATNEKLFF
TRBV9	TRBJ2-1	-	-	TGTGCCAGCAGCGTAGCAGCGGAACCAACCTACAATGAGCAGTTCTTC	CASSVAAEPTYNEQFF
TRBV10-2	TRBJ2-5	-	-	TGCGCCAGCTTGCGGGGCAGCCTCCAAGAGACCCAGTACTTC	CASLRGSLQETQYF
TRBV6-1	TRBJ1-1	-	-	TGTGCCAGCAGTGTACTCGTCCCGCTCCTCAACACTGAAGCTTTCTTT	CASSVLVPLLNTEAFF
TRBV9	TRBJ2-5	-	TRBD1	TGTGCCAGCAGCGGGGACAGAGAGACCCAGTACTTC	CASSGDRETQYF
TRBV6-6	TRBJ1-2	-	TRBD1	TGTGCCAGCAGTACGACCGTGACAGGGGACTATGGCTACACCTTC	CASSTTVTGDYGYTF
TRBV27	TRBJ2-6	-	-	TGTGCCAGCTTCGGGCAGGCTCTCTCTGGGGCCAACGTCCTGACTTTC	CASFGQALSGANVLTF
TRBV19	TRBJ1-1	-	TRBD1	TGTGCCAGTAGTTCGAGACAGGGTGGGTACACTGAAGCTTTCTTT	CASSSRQGGYTEAFF
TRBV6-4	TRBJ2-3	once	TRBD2	TGTGCCAGCAGTGACTCTAGCGGGGGCACAGATACGCAGTATTTT	CASSDSSGGTDTQYF
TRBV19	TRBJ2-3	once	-	TGTGCCAGTAGGCCGCCAAACACAGATACGCAGTATTTT	CASRPPNTDTQYF
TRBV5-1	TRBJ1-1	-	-	TGCGCCAGCAGCTTGAGGGGCGTGGGGAGCACTGAAGCTTTCTTT	CASSLRGVGSTEAFF
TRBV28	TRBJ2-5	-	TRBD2	TGTGCCAGCAGTATAGCGGGGGGGCAAGGAGAGACCCAGTACTTC	CASSIAGGQGETQYF
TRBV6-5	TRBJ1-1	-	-	TGTGCCAGCAGTTACTCGGGAGTCAGAGAAGCTTTCTTT	CASSYSGVREAFF